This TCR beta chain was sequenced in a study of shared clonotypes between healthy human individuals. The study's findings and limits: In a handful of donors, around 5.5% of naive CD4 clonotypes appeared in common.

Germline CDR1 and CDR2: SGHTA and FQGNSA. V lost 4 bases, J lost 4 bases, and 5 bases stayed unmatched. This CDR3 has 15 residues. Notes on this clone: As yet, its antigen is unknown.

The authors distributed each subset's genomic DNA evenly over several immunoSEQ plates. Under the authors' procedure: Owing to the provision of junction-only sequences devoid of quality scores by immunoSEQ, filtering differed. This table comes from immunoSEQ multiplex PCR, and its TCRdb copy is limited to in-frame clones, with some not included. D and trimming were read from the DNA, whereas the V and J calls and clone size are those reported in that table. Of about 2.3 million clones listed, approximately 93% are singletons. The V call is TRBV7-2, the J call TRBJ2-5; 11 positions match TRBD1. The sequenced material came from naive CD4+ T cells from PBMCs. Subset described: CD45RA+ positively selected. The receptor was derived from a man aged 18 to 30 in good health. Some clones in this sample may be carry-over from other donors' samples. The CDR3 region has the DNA TGTGCCAGCAGCTCAGGGGACAGGGGGACAGAGACCCAGTACTTC. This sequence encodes CASSSGDRGTETQYF.